This T cell receptor beta chain was captured in a study of stem cell transplantation in POMP-related autoinflammatory disease. Study results and caveats: Across all analyzed T-cell subsets, patients with PRAID tended toward reduced diversity and increased clonality. Unique TRB V-J gene pairings were limited in number in patients with PRAID.

The assay was immunoSEQ multiplex PCR, and TCRdb's table has in-frame clones only and misses some. The data show 1,100 or so clones, with around 72% seen just once and about 61% held by the top ten. On this clone: Its antigen remains unidentified.

Germline V lookup: CDR1 SGHAT, CDR2 FQNNGV. This CDR3 is 12 amino acids long. The ends were cut back, 6 bases at V and 8 bases at J, with 11 bases in the middle. The source of this sequence is a human donor in good health. The sample comprised CD8+ T cells from PBMCs. The genes are TRBV11-2 and TRBJ2-1; possible D gene TRBD1, 6 bases. CDR3 coding DNA: TGTGCCAGCAGAATTCGGACAGATGAGCAGTTCTTC. Residues: CASRIRTDEQFF.